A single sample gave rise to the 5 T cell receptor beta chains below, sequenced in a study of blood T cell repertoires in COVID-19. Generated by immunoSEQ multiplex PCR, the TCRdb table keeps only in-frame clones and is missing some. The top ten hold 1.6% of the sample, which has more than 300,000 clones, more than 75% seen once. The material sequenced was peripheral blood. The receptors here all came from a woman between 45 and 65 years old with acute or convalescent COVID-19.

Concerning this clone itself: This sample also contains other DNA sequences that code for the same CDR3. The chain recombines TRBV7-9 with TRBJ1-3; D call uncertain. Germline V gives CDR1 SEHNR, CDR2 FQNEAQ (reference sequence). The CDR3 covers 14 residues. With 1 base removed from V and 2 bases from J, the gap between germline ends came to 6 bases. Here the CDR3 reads CASSLGGTGNTIYF. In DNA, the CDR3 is TGTGCCAGCAGCTTAGGCGGGACTGGAAACACCATATATTTT.

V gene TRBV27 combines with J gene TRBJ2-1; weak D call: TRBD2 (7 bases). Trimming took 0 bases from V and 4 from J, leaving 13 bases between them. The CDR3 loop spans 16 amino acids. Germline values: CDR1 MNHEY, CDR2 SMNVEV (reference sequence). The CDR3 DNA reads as TGTGCCAGCAGTTTATCGGGGGGAGGGGGTTACAATGAGCAGTTCTTC. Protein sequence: CASSLSGGGGYNEQFF.

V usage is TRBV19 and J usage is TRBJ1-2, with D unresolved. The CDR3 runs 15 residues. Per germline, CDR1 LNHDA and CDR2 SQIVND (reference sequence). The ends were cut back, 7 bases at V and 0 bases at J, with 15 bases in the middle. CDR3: CASTSSGLANYGYTF. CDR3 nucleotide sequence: TGTGCCAGTACCTCATCAGGCTTGGCTAACTATGGCTACACCTTC.

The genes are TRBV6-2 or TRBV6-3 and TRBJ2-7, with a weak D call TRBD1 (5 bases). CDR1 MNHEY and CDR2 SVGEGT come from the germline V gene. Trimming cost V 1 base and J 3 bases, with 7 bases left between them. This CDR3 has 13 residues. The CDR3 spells CASSYLDNYEQYF. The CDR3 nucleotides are TGTGCCAGCAGTTACTTGGACAACTACGAGCAGTACTTC.

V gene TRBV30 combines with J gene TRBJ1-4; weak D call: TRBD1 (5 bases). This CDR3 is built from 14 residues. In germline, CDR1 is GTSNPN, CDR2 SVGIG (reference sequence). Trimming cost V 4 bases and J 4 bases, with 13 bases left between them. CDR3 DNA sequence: TGTGCCTGGACTGACAGAGCACTTAATGAAAAACTGTTTTTT. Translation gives CAWTDRALNEKLFF.